These 18 T cell receptor beta chains originate from one sample sequenced in a study of T cells in Graves' hyperthyroidism and ophthalmopathy. RNA transcripts served as the template for amplifying TCR beta CDR3 regions. Using the HTBI primer set, a first-round RT-PCR was run on the TCR CDR3. MiXCR was run by TCRdb on the multiplex PCR reads, yielding one entry per CDR3 protein. Seen here are fewer than 200,000 distinct CDR3 sequences, 9.4% observed once, and the top ten hold roughly a fifth. Material for sequencing was blood. The receptor set was obtained from a woman under 30 with Graves' hyperthyroidism that later progressed to Graves' ophthalmopathy.

In this sample, this clonotype turned up many times. This chain uses TRBV2 with TRBJ2-1; no clear D. This CDR3 is built from 15 residues. V was cut by 3 bases and J by 4 bases, with 13 bases left in between. Germline V gene sequence: CDR1 SNHLY, CDR2 FYNNEI. The CDR3 nucleotides are TGTGCCAGCAGTGAGACCCGGACCCCTTACAATGAGCAGTTCTTC. It is translated as CASSETRTPYNEQFF.

J is TRBJ2-2 and V is TRBV19; D gene unclear. Trimming shortened V by 1 base and J by 1 base, and 7 bases separated the two germline ends. Germline CDR1 and CDR2: LNHDA and SQIVND (reference sequence). The CDR3 runs to 15 residues. CDR3 residues: CASSIAIMNTGELFF. As DNA, the CDR3 is TGTGCCAGTAGTATAGCCATTATGAACACCGGGGAGCTGTTTTTT.

This clonotype was seen at least ten times. V is TRBV18 and J is TRBJ2-7; D may be TRBD1 or TRBD2 (6 bases each). V was cut by 2 bases and J by 3 bases, with 8 bases left in between. This CDR3 region has 13 residues. Germline CDR1 is KGHSH and CDR2 is LQKENI. The CDR3 region is CASSPKGGYEQYF. CDR3 bases: TGTGCCAGCTCACCAAAGGGGGGCTACGAGCAGTACTTC.

This clonotype was picked up many times. The V gene is TRBV29-1, the J gene TRBJ2-1, with 7 bases fitting TRBD1. Losses at the gene ends were 7 bases for V and 0 bases for J; bases not matched to a gene: 9. The CDR3 sequence is 15 residues long. Germline V gene data show CDR1 as SQVTM and CDR2 as ANQGSEA. In DNA, the CDR3 is TGCAGCGCCGTAGGGACAGAAATCTCCTACAATGAGCAGTTCTTC. Translation: CSAVGTEISYNEQFF.

The V call is TRBV15, the J call TRBJ2-7; D unresolved. V was trimmed by 0 bases and J by 2 bases, leaving 11 bases between them. The CDR3 runs 15 residues. Germline CDR1 and CDR2: LNHNV and YYDKDF (reference sequence). Here the CDR3 reads CATSRDRAATYEQYF. CDR3 DNA: TGTGCCACCAGCAGAGATAGGGCAGCAACCTACGAGCAGTACTTC. Complete variable domain (other parts from reference TRBV15 and TRBJ2-7): DAMVIQNPRYQVTQFGKPVTLSCSQTLNHNVMYWYQQKSSQAPKLLFHYYDKDFNNEADTPDNFQSRRPNTSFCFLDIRSPGLGDTAMYLCATSRDRAATYEQYFGPGTRLTVT.

This clonotype was counted ten times or more. The J gene is TRBJ1-1, the V gene TRBV28; no firm D call. Trimming took 2 bases from V and 1 from J, leaving 8 bases between them. CDR1 and CDR2 (germline): MDHEN, SYDVKM. This CDR3 has 14 residues. The DNA of the CDR3 is TGTGCCAGCAGTTTAATGAGCAGGAACACTGAAGCTTTCTTT. Amino acid sequence: CASSLMSRNTEAFF.

This clonotype was found many times. V gene TRBV18 combines with J gene TRBJ1-3; perhaps TRBD1 as D (5 bases). The germline V gene encodes CDR1 KGHSH and CDR2 LQKENI. V was cut by 2 bases and J by 0 bases, with 14 bases left in between. The CDR3 is made up of 17 amino acids. The CDR3 nucleotides read TGTGCCAGCTCACCAACTCCGGGGCACAGCTCTGGAAACACCATATATTTT. The encoded protein is CASSPTPGHSSGNTIYF.

This clonotype has a count of ten or more. The J gene is TRBJ2-3, the V gene TRBV28; D is perhaps TRBD1 or TRBD2 (5 bases each). Germline CDR1 reads MDHEN; CDR2 reads SYDVKM. CDR3 length: 15 amino acids. The germline V and J ends were trimmed by 6 bases and 4 bases, with 17 bases remaining between them. CDR3 in DNA: TGTGCCAGCAGAACAGACTCTAGGGACGCAGATACGCAGTATTTT. Encoded protein: CASRTDSRDADTQYF.

V gene TRBV5-1 combines with J gene TRBJ2-7; D unclear. The CDR3 sequence is 13 residues long. Trimming took off 3 bases at V and 6 bases at J, with 13 bases between the two ends. CDR1 and CDR2 (germline): SGHRS, YFSETQ. This chain's CDR3 is CASSYAQASEQYF. The CDR3, as DNA: TGCGCCAGCAGCTACGCTCAGGCGTCCGAGCAGTACTTC.

The chain links TRBV29-1 to TRBJ1-1; D gene uncertain. The CDR3 spans 15 residues. Germline assignment: CDR1 SQVTM and CDR2 ANQGSEA. The V and J ends lost 1 base and 3 bases respectively, with 15 bases between them. The CDR3 nucleotides are TGCAGCGTTGAAGCCCTCGATAAAATGGACACTGAAGCTTTCTTT. Its translation is CSVEALDKMDTEAFF.

Ten or more counts support this clonotype. The CDR3, as DNA: TGTGCCAGCAGCTCGACGGACTGGGGAGATACGCAGTATTTT. This encodes CASSSTDWGDTQYF. V gene TRBV5-4 combines with J gene TRBJ2-3, with a tentative D call TRBD2 (5 bases). The CDR3 loop spans 14 amino acids. CDR1 is SGHNT and CDR2 is YYREEE in the germline V gene (reference sequence). Trimming cost V 3 bases and J 5 bases, with 13 bases left between them.

The chain employs TRBV5-4 and TRBJ1-1, with D unclear. The CDR3 has 12 residues. Germline V lookup: CDR1 SGHNT, CDR2 YYREEE (reference sequence). The ends were cut back, 5 bases at V and 3 bases at J, with 8 bases in the middle. CDR3 bases: TGTGCCAGCAGTCTCCTCGACACTGAAGCTTTCTTT. Residues: CASSLLDTEAFF.

This clonotype was counted many times. The V gene is TRBV3-1, the J gene TRBJ2-7; no definite D call. This CDR3 has 15 amino acids. The V and J ends lost 2 bases and 1 base respectively, with 12 bases between them. CDR1 is LGHDT, CDR2 YNNKEL, per germline (reference sequence). The CDR3 DNA reads TGTGCCAGCAGCCAAATATATAGCAGGTCCTACGAGCAGTACTTC. As protein: CASSQIYSRSYEQYF.

This clonotype was recorded many times. The rearrangement uses TRBV6-1 and TRBJ2-1, with 9 bases lining up with TRBD1. CDR1 and CDR2 (germline): MNHNS, SASEGT. CDR3 length: 15 residues. The J segment lost 7 bases and the V segment lost 5 bases, leaving 9 bases of the junction unmatched. CDR3 nucleotide sequence: TGTGCCAGCAGTCGTCCGGGACAGGGAGGGAATGAGCAGTTCTTC. Its translation: CASSRPGQGGNEQFF.

This clonotype was picked up many times. The V and J genes are TRBV2 and TRBJ2-5, with a tentative D call TRBD2 (6 bases). The length of the CDR3 is 14 residues. Germline V gene lookup returns CDR1 SNHLY and CDR2 FYNNEI. V lost 5 bases and J 0 bases, leaving 10 bases between the germline ends. In DNA, the CDR3 is TGTGCCAGCAGTCCGACTAGACACCAAGAGACCCAGTACTTC. Translation gives CASSPTRHQETQYF.

This clonotype was found many times. CDR3 in DNA: TGTGCCAGCAGTTTCTGGGATCAGGGTGAGACCGGGGAGCTGTTTTTT. The encoded protein is CASSFWDQGETGELFF. V and J are TRBV28 and TRBJ2-2, with D perhaps TRBD1 (5 bases). V was trimmed by 3 bases and J by 5 bases, leaving 16 bases between them. The CDR3 contains 16 residues. Per the germline V gene, CDR1 is MDHEN and CDR2 is SYDVKM.

The CDR3 region has the DNA TGTGCCAGCAGTCCCACATACGACAGGTCCTACGAGCAGTACTTC. Translated, it gives CASSPTYDRSYEQYF. J is TRBJ2-7 and V is TRBV6-1, with D tentatively TRBD1 (6 bases). The CDR3 covers 15 residues. Trimming took off 5 bases at V and 1 base at J, with 15 bases between the two ends. Germline V CDR1 and CDR2: MNHNS, SASEGT.

This clonotype came up many times. CDR3 protein: CASSHLSTGSSYGYTF. The CDR3 DNA sequence: TGTGCCAGCAGCCATCTCTCAACAGGAAGCTCCTATGGCTACACCTTC. The chain is built from TRBV14 and TRBJ1-2; D may be TRBD1 (5 bases). Germline V gene lookup returns CDR1 SGHDN and CDR2 FVKESK. The CDR3 is made up of 16 amino acids. Trimming removed 3 bases from V and 4 bases from J, with 18 bases in between.